The rows below give T cell receptor beta chains drawn from one sample of a study of radiation and T cells in renal cell carcinoma. Profiled with immunoSEQ multiplex PCR; TCRdb holds only in-frame clones, not every one. The table shows about 100,000 clones, with roughly 84% occurring only once. The input for sequencing was blood, taken from a patient whose treatment included radiotherapy and nephrectomy. Receptor source: a man aged 60 to 75 with renal cell carcinoma. Each CDR3 is given with its conserved first and last residue. The order of the fields is clone size, D gene, V gene, J gene, CDR3 DNA, CDR3 protein. The D gene is left open where the match is weak. Clone size is stated in some rows and not others, as once, few, many or a class when expanded.

clone size: once; D gene: TRBD2; V gene: TRBV27; J gene: TRBJ2-7; CDR3 DNA: TGTGCCAGCACGCCCGGACTAGGATTCTACGAGCAGTACTTC; CDR3 protein: CASTPGLGFYEQYF
clone size: .; D gene: .; V gene: TRBV7-9; J gene: TRBJ2-7; CDR3 DNA: TGTGCCAGCAGCTTATCAGGGGAATCCTACGAGCAGTACTTC; CDR3 protein: CASSLSGESYEQYF
clone size: .; D gene: TRBD2; V gene: TRBV11-3; J gene: TRBJ2-1; CDR3 DNA: TGTGCCAGCAGCAAACGAGGAGGTCGGACTAGCTCCTACAATGAGCAGTTCTTC; CDR3 protein: CASSKRGGRTSSYNEQFF
clone size: once; D gene: .; V gene: TRBV28; J gene: TRBJ1-1; CDR3 DNA: TGTGCCAGCAGTAAAAGGGTGGAAGCTTTCTTT; CDR3 protein: CASSKRVEAFF
clone size: .; D gene: TRBD1; V gene: TRBV28; J gene: TRBJ2-1; CDR3 DNA: TGTGCCAGCAGCACCCTGGACAGGGGTAGAAATGAGCAGTTCTTC; CDR3 protein: CASSTLDRGRNEQFF
clone size: .; D gene: TRBD2; V gene: TRBV7-6; J gene: TRBJ2-1; CDR3 DNA: TGTGCCAGCAGCTTAACCTGGGTTAGCGGGAGTGATGAGCAGTTCTTC; CDR3 protein: CASSLTWVSGSDEQFF
clone size: .; D gene: .; V gene: TRBV5-1; J gene: TRBJ2-7; CDR3 DNA: TGCGCCAGCAGCGAGCCGGGACAAAGCTACGAGCAGTACTTC; CDR3 protein: CASSEPGQSYEQYF
clone size: .; D gene: .; V gene: TRBV19; J gene: TRBJ2-1; CDR3 DNA: TGTGCCACTAAGCGGGCAGAGGGCACTTACAATGAGCAGTTCTTC; CDR3 protein: CATKRAEGTYNEQFF
clone size: few; D gene: .; V gene: TRBV19; J gene: TRBJ1-2; CDR3 DNA: TGTGCCAGTAGTTTACCGAGGGCCTATGGCTACACCTTC; CDR3 protein: CASSLPRAYGYTF
clone size: .; D gene: TRBD1; V gene: TRBV15; J gene: TRBJ1-2; CDR3 DNA: TGTGCCACCAGCAGAGTGGGTACAGGGGAAGCATACTATGGCTACACCTTC; CDR3 protein: CATSRVGTGEAYYGYTF
clone size: .; D gene: .; V gene: TRBV11-2; J gene: TRBJ2-7; CDR3 DNA: TGTGCCAGCAGCTCCTCCTACGAGCAGTACTTC; CDR3 protein: CASSSSYEQYF
clone size: .; D gene: .; V gene: TRBV15; J gene: TRBJ2-6; CDR3 DNA: TGTGCCACCAGCAGAGAGAGCTCTGGGGCCAACGTCCTGACTTTC; CDR3 protein: CATSRESSGANVLTF
clone size: .; D gene: .; V gene: TRBV14; J gene: TRBJ2-1; CDR3 DNA: TGTGCCAGCAGCCTCTTGGGACTGGGGAATGAGCAGTTCTTC; CDR3 protein: CASSLLGLGNEQFF
clone size: few; D gene: .; V gene: TRBV10-1; J gene: TRBJ2-2; CDR3 DNA: TGCGCCAGGGGGGAGCTAGCAGTAACCACCGGGGAGCTGTTTTTT; CDR3 protein: CARGELAVTTGELFF
clone size: .; D gene: .; V gene: TRBV7-8; J gene: TRBJ1-2; CDR3 DNA: TGTGCCAGCAGCTCTTTGGCCTGGGAACCCTATGGCTACACCTTC; CDR3 protein: CASSSLAWEPYGYTF
clone size: few; D gene: .; V gene: TRBV6-1; J gene: TRBJ1-2; CDR3 DNA: TGTGCCAGCAGTTTATCTCGGGGGGGCCCTAGAGGCTACACCTTC; CDR3 protein: CASSLSRGGPRGYTF
clone size: .; D gene: .; V gene: TRBV15; J gene: TRBJ2-7; CDR3 DNA: TGTGCCACCAGCAGAGTTGAAAGCTCTCGGGCCGAGCAGTACTTC; CDR3 protein: CATSRVESSRAEQYF
clone size: .; D gene: .; V gene: TRBV6-5; J gene: TRBJ2-2; CDR3 DNA: TGTGCCAGCAGTTTTCTATCCACCGGGGAGCTGTTTTTT; CDR3 protein: CASSFLSTGELFF
clone size: .; D gene: TRBD1; V gene: TRBV18; J gene: TRBJ1-1; CDR3 DNA: TGTGCCAGCTCACTATCAGGGGAGGGGGCGTCTCTGGACACTGAAGCTTTCTTT; CDR3 protein: CASSLSGEGASLDTEAFF
clone size: .; D gene: TRBD1; V gene: TRBV4-2; J gene: TRBJ1-1; CDR3 DNA: TGTGCCAGCAGCCCATGGGGACAGGGGCCGGGAACTGAAGCTTTCTTT; CDR3 protein: CASSPWGQGPGTEAFF
clone size: .; D gene: .; V gene: TRBV5-8; J gene: TRBJ2-2; CDR3 DNA: TGTGCCAGCAGCTTGAGATTTACCGGGGAGCTGTTTTTT; CDR3 protein: CASSLRFTGELFF
clone size: .; D gene: .; V gene: TRBV15; J gene: TRBJ2-2; CDR3 DNA: TGTGCCACCAGCAGAGCTGGGGTCTTTCACGGGGAGCTGTTTTTT; CDR3 protein: CATSRAGVFHGELFF
clone size: .; D gene: TRBD1; V gene: TRBV4-2; J gene: TRBJ1-5; CDR3 DNA: TGTGCCAGCAGCGGACAGGACGGGGATCAGCCCCAGCATTTT; CDR3 protein: CASSGQDGDQPQHF
clone size: .; D gene: TRBD2; V gene: TRBV14; J gene: TRBJ2-1; CDR3 DNA: TGTGCCAGCAGCCAAGGATCGGGCGGGAGGATCTTCAGCTCCTACAATGAGCAGTTCTTC; CDR3 protein: CASSQGSGGRIFSSYNEQFF
clone size: .; D gene: .; V gene: TRBV5-8; J gene: TRBJ2-2; CDR3 DNA: TGTGCCAGCAGCCCTAAGACACTAGTGGGGGACACCGGGGAGCTGTTTTTT; CDR3 protein: CASSPKTLVGDTGELFF
clone size: .; D gene: TRBD2; V gene: TRBV9; J gene: TRBJ2-1; CDR3 DNA: TGTGCCAGCAGCGGACCCGGACTAGCGGTCTACAATGAGCAGTTCTTC; CDR3 protein: CASSGPGLAVYNEQFF
clone size: .; D gene: .; V gene: TRBV19; J gene: TRBJ1-1; CDR3 DNA: TGTGCCAGTAGTAGTTGGGAGAATGAAGCTTTCTTT; CDR3 protein: CASSSWENEAFF
clone size: once; D gene: TRBD2; V gene: TRBV7-2; J gene: TRBJ2-5; CDR3 DNA: TGTGCCAGCAGCTTACAAGCGGGAGGCCCTCTAGAGACCCAGTACTTC; CDR3 protein: CASSLQAGGPLETQYF
clone size: once; D gene: TRBD2; V gene: TRBV7-2; J gene: TRBJ2-7; CDR3 DNA: TGTGCCAGCAGCTTACGGGAGGGTACCTACGAGCAGTACTTC; CDR3 protein: CASSLREGTYEQYF
clone size: .; D gene: .; V gene: TRBV27; J gene: TRBJ2-5; CDR3 DNA: TGTGCCAGCAGTGCCTTCCGGGACGGAGCCAATGGCCCTCAAGAGACCCAGTACTTC; CDR3 protein: CASSAFRDGANGPQETQYF
clone size: .; D gene: .; V gene: TRBV29-1; J gene: TRBJ2-7; CDR3 DNA: TGCAGCGGGGGTTTATCCTACGAGCAGTACTTC; CDR3 protein: CSGGLSYEQYF
clone size: .; D gene: TRBD2; V gene: TRBV7-9; J gene: TRBJ2-3; CDR3 DNA: TGTGCCAGCAGCGCAACTAGCGGGAGGGTTCTTGGGACAGATACGCAGTATTTT; CDR3 protein: CASSATSGRVLGTDTQYF
clone size: .; D gene: .; V gene: TRBV6-6; J gene: TRBJ1-3; CDR3 DNA: TGTGCCAGCAGTTACAATTCAGGGACTGGAAACACCATATATTTT; CDR3 protein: CASSYNSGTGNTIYF
clone size: .; D gene: .; V gene: TRBV6-1; J gene: TRBJ2-7; CDR3 DNA: TGTGCCAGCAGGGAAGCGGCTTACCCCACCTACGAGCAGTACTTC; CDR3 protein: CASREAAYPTYEQYF
clone size: .; D gene: TRBD2; V gene: TRBV5-4; J gene: TRBJ2-1; CDR3 DNA: TGTGCCAGCAGCCCCGGGACTAGCGGGAGCCATGAGCAGTTCTTC; CDR3 protein: CASSPGTSGSHEQFF
clone size: few; D gene: TRBD1; V gene: TRBV6-5; J gene: TRBJ2-1; CDR3 DNA: TGTGCCAGCAGTTACTCGACAGGGAACAATGAGCAGTTCTTC; CDR3 protein: CASSYSTGNNEQFF
clone size: many; D gene: TRBD1; V gene: TRBV2; J gene: TRBJ2-7; CDR3 DNA: TGTGCCAGCCATGGGGACAGTTCCTACGAGCAGTACTTC; CDR3 protein: CASHGDSSYEQYF
clone size: .; D gene: TRBD1; V gene: TRBV5-1; J gene: TRBJ2-2; CDR3 DNA: TGCGCCAGCAGCCCGGGGACAGGGGTGAACACCGGGGAGCTGTTTTTT; CDR3 protein: CASSPGTGVNTGELFF
clone size: few; D gene: TRBD1; V gene: TRBV2; J gene: TRBJ1-5; CDR3 DNA: TGTGCCAGCAGTCGGGACAGGGTCAATCAGCCCCAGCATTTT; CDR3 protein: CASSRDRVNQPQHF
clone size: few; D gene: .; V gene: TRBV29-1; J gene: TRBJ1-1; CDR3 DNA: TGCAGCGGGACCCCGGGGGGAAGTAACACTGAAGCTTTCTTT; CDR3 protein: CSGTPGGSNTEAFF
clone size: .; D gene: .; V gene: TRBV7-9; J gene: TRBJ2-7; CDR3 DNA: TGTGCCGCCCTCCCCTATAAGGAGGACGAGCAGTACTTC; CDR3 protein: CAALPYKEDEQYF
clone size: .; D gene: .; V gene: TRBV6-5; J gene: TRBJ1-2; CDR3 DNA: TGTGCCAGCAGTTACCGGGACGGATCTTATGGCTACACCTTC; CDR3 protein: CASSYRDGSYGYTF
clone size: few; D gene: .; V gene: TRBV15; J gene: TRBJ2-7; CDR3 DNA: TGTGCCACCAGCAGAGATCCCAGGGTTGGCGAGCAGTACTTC; CDR3 protein: CATSRDPRVGEQYF
clone size: .; D gene: TRBD1; V gene: TRBV5-6; J gene: TRBJ2-2; CDR3 DNA: TGTGCCAGCAGCTTGAGGTGGACAGGGGTCGGGACCGGGGAGCTGTTTTTT; CDR3 protein: CASSLRWTGVGTGELFF